Sequencing of this T cell receptor beta chain was carried out in a study of vaccination and CD4 T cells after COVID-19. As for the study in general: Both day-14 and day-161-to-241 post-vaccine samples exist for a few convalescent patients.

Time point indicated: late sampling 161 to 241 days after vaccination in three convalescent patients. The CDR3 consists of 16 residues. In germline, CDR1 is MNHNS, CDR2 SASEGT. With 6 bases removed from V and 2 bases from J, the gap between germline ends came to 19 bases. Notes on this clonotype: What it binds is not known.

General study results and limits: SARS-CoV-2-reactive clonotype medians increased from roughly 21 to 40, not significantly.

TCRdb reanalysed the PCR reads using MiXCR and keeps one entry per CDR3 protein. Of some 28,000 distinct CDR3 sequences listed, around 53% are singletons. Material: CD4+ T cells from blood, obtained about 7 months after SARS-CoV-2 vaccination. The chain is built from TRBV6-1 and TRBJ2-5; perhaps TRBD1 as D (6 bases). This receptor was obtained from a human donor who had recovered from COVID-19. CDR3 in amino acids: CASRVRGTGQQETQYF. DNA of the CDR3: TGTGCCAGCAGGGTTAGGGGAACAGGGCAACAAGAGACCCAGTACTTC.